A single sample is the source of the 15 T cell receptor beta chains below, sequenced in a study of blood T cell repertoires in COVID-19. Repertoires were generated with immunoSEQ multiplex PCR, while TCRdb's copy carries only in-frame clones and drops some. This table has 250,000 to 400,000 clones, 70% to 90% appearing once. The material sequenced was peripheral blood. These receptors all stem from a woman in her twenties or thirties with COVID-19, enrolled during active disease.

The chain uses TRBV7-2 and TRBJ2-7; 8 bases fit TRBD1. The CDR3 is 15 amino acids. Germline assignment: CDR1 SGHTA and CDR2 FQGNSA. V lost 3 bases to trimming and J lost 2 bases; unmatched junction nucleotides: 6. The CDR3 DNA reads TGTGCCAGCAGCTTGTCCGGGACAGGACCCTACGAGCAGTACTTC. It yields the protein CASSLSGTGPYEQYF.

The chain has TRBV10-2 and TRBJ2-3, with 9 bases identical to TRBD2. V shed 9 bases, J shed 4 bases, and the junction held 17 bases outside the gene matches. CDR3 length: 17 amino acids. Germline CDR1 WSHSY, CDR2 SAAADI. The CDR3 coding sequence is TGCGCCAGTATTAGCGGGGGCCCCTACTCTAACTCAGATACGCAGTATTTT. Encoded protein: CASISGGPYSNSDTQYF.

In its sample, this clone was seen once. This sequence joins TRBV5-4 and TRBJ2-5; 10 nucleotides agree with TRBD2. CDR3 length: 15 amino acids. Germline V gene data show CDR1 as SGHNT and CDR2 as YYREEE (reference sequence). V was pared by 7 bases and J by 5 bases, with 11 bases of the junction left unmatched. The CDR3 DNA sequence: TGTGCCAGCCACCTAGCGGGGGCCGCCAGGGAGACCCAGTACTTC. Protein product: CASHLAGAARETQYF.

This chain links TRBV12-5 with TRBJ2-7, with 7 bases matching TRBD1. Germline lookup yields CDR1 LGHNT and CDR2 FRNRAP. Trimming at V came to 3 bases and at J to 4 bases, leaving 12 bases not matched to a gene. The CDR3 is made up of 16 amino acids. The CDR3 sequence is CASGFGRGQRIYEQYF. The CDR3 bases are TGTGCTAGTGGTTTCGGTAGGGGACAGAGAATTTACGAGCAGTACTTC.

For this clone: Other DNA sequences in the same sample also yield this CDR3. The chain recombines TRBV6-5 with TRBJ2-1; 7 nucleotides align to TRBD1. Germline CDR1 is MNHEY and CDR2 is SVGAGI. Germline trimming cut 5 bases from V and 4 bases from J; bases unmatched to any gene: 5. CDR3 length equals 14 residues. This CDR3 is CASSSRDSYNEQFF. CDR3 sequence (DNA): TGTGCCAGCAGTAGCCGGGACAGTTACAATGAGCAGTTCTTC.

The chain links TRBV29-1 to TRBJ1-1; D call uncertain. The V and J ends lost 7 bases and 2 bases respectively, with 11 bases between them. Germline CDR1 reads SQVTM; CDR2 reads ANQGSEA. The CDR3 contains 12 residues. The CDR3 sequence: CSARVPNTEAFF. The CDR3, as DNA: TGCAGCGCCCGAGTACCAAACACTGAAGCTTTCTTT.

A single count supports this clone. The chain has TRBV10-3 and TRBJ2-7, with 8 positions matching TRBD2. The V segment lost 10 bases and the J segment 3 bases; nucleotides outside the gene matches: 8. CDR3 size: 13 residues. Germline loops: CDR1 ENHRY, CDR2 SYGVKD. For the CDR3, the DNA is TGTGCCACCAGAGGGCTAGCGGGCTACGAGCAGTACTTC. Its translation is CATRGLAGYEQYF.

V gene TRBV10-3 combines with J gene TRBJ1-1; unclear D gene. Germline CDR1 is ENHRY and CDR2 is SYGVKD. The V gene lost 4 bases and the J gene lost 4 bases, with 7 bases spanning the gap. The CDR3 runs to 12 residues. The CDR3 DNA reads TGTGCCATCAGTGGAGAGGGCACTGAAGCTTTCTTT. It is translated as CAISGEGTEAFF.

CDR3 sequence (DNA): TGTGCCAGCAGCCACAGCTTAGACGGACTCTACAATGAGCAGTTCTTC. Its translation: CASSHSLDGLYNEQFF. This chain connects TRBV7-3 to TRBJ2-1, with D perhaps TRBD2 (5 bases). V shed 5 bases and J shed 3 bases, with 17 bases lying between them. The CDR3 covers 16 residues. Per germline, CDR1 SGHTA and CDR2 FQGTGA.

A few counts support this clone. As DNA, the CDR3 is TGTGCCAGCAAGGGAGGGCTTTGGGACTATGGCTACACCTTC. Protein product: CASKGGLWDYGYTF. This chain connects TRBV3-1 (or the pseudogene TRBV3-2) to TRBJ1-2; D unclear. There are 14 residues in the CDR3. V lost 7 bases and J 3 bases, leaving 15 bases between the germline ends. From germline, CDR1 is LGHDT and CDR2 YNNKEL (reference sequence).

The chain joins TRBV6-2 or TRBV6-3 to TRBJ1-2; TRBD1 matches 10 bases. CDR3 length equals 17 residues. Trimming took 3 bases from V and 4 from J; bases not matched to a gene: 11. Looked up from germline, CDR1 is MNHEY and CDR2 is SVGEGT. DNA for the CDR3: TGTGCCAGCAGTTATCGCCCTTGGACAGGGGGGAGCTATGGCTACACCTTC. Translation: CASSYRPWTGGSYGYTF.

This clone rates as medium-sized. The CDR3 region is CASSQDSGTGSSPLHF. In DNA, the CDR3 is TGTGCCAGCAGCCAAGACTCGGGGACAGGGAGTTCACCCCTCCACTTT. This chain connects TRBV4-2 to TRBJ1-6; 9 bases are a match to TRBD1. The CDR3 spans 16 residues. CDR1 LGHNA and CDR2 YNFKEQ come from the germline V gene. Trimming cost V 0 bases and J 9 bases; bases outside gene matches: 6.

The chain recombines TRBV18 with TRBJ2-7; D is perhaps TRBD2 (6 bases). The germline V gene has CDR1 KGHSH and CDR2 LQKENI. Trimming stripped 4 bases from V and 1 base from J, with 11 bases between. The CDR3 runs to 14 residues. The DNA for the CDR3 is TGTGCCAGCTCACAGTCCGCGGGATCCTACGAGCAGTACGTC. This codes for CASSQSAGSYEQYV.

The chain uses TRBV5-5 and TRBJ2-3, with D perhaps TRBD1 (5 bases). The length of the CDR3 is 17 residues. V was shortened by 6 bases and J by 1 base, with 21 bases between the two germline ends. Per germline, CDR1 SGHKS and CDR2 YYEKEE (reference sequence). The CDR3 reads CASTVLMVGHGTDTQYF. CDR3 nucleotides: TGTGCCAGCACGGTACTGATGGTAGGACACGGCACAGATACGCAGTATTTT.

The J gene is TRBJ2-7, the V gene TRBV6-5, with D possibly matching TRBD1 (5 bases). The CDR3 runs to 14 residues. Trimming pared 6 bases from V and 3 bases from J, leaving 15 bases between. CDR1 is MNHEY and CDR2 is SVGAGI in the germline V gene. For the CDR3, the DNA is TGTGCCAGCAGCCGTCCAGGGAAGAGCTACGAGCAGTACTTC. It encodes CASSRPGKSYEQYF.